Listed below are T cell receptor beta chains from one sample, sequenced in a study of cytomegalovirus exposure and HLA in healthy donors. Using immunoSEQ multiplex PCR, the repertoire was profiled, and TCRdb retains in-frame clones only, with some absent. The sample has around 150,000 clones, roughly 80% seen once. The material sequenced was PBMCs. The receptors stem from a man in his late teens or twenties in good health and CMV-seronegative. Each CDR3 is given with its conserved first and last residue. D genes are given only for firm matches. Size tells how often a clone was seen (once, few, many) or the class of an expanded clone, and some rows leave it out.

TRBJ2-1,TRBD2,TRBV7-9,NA,CASSLSGTSGRGGQFF,TGTGCCAGCAGCTTGTCTGGGACTAGCGGGAGGGGGGGGCAGTTCTTC
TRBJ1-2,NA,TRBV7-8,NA,CASSLGGGGTIFYGYTF,TGTGCCAGCAGCTTAGGGGGGGGTGGAACTATTTTCTATGGCTACACCTTC
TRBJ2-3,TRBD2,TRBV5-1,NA,CASRHTSGRITDTQYF,TGCGCCAGCCGACACACTAGCGGGAGAATCACAGATACGCAGTATTTT
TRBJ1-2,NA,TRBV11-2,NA,CASSSRMVYGYTF,TGTGCCAGCAGCTCGCGGATGGTGTATGGCTACACCTTC
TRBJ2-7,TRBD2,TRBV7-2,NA,CASSLDRELAGGSYEQYF,TGTGCCAGCAGCTTAGATCGGGAACTAGCGGGAGGGTCGTACGAGCAGTACTTC
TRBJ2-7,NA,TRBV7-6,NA,CASSLALSYEQYF,TGTGCCAGCAGCTTAGCTTTATCCTACGAGCAGTACTTC
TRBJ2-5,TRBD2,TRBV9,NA,CASSVAPSGSETQYF,TGTGCCAGCAGCGTAGCTCCTAGCGGGAGTGAGACCCAGTACTTC
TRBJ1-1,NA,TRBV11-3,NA,CASSPGGGGTEAFF,TGTGCCAGCAGCCCCGGGGGTGGGGGCACTGAAGCTTTCTTT
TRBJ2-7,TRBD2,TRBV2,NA,CASSPGTRPHEQYF,TGTGCCAGCAGTCCCGGGACTAGGCCCCACGAGCAGTACTTC
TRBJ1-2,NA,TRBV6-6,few,CASSPVGGNYGYTF,TGTGCCAGCAGCCCGGTGGGGGGTAACTATGGCTACACCTTC
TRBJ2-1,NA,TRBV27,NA,CASSLEGAQEQFF,TGTGCCAGCAGTTTGGAGGGGGCACAGGAGCAGTTCTTC
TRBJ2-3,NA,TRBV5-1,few,CASSPRIGLDYTDTQYF,TGCGCCAGCAGCCCAAGGATAGGTTTGGACTATACAGATACGCAGTATTTT
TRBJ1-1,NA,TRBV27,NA,CASSLSENTEAFF,TGTGCCAGCAGTTTGTCAGAGAACACTGAAGCTTTCTTT
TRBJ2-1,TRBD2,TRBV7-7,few,CASSLGTSGGNEQFF,TGTGCCAGCAGCTTAGGGACTAGCGGGGGCAATGAGCAGTTCTTC
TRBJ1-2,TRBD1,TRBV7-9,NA,CASSLAGGDRGRNGYTF,TGTGCCAGCAGCTTAGCGGGGGGCGACAGGGGGCGAAATGGCTACACCTTC
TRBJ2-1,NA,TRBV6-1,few,CASSGSRGNEQFF,TGTGCCAGCAGTGGGTCCAGGGGAAATGAGCAGTTCTTC
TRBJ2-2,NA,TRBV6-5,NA,CASSTRRVGELFF,TGTGCCAGCAGTACCCGGAGGGTCGGGGAGCTGTTTTTT
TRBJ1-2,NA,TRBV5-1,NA,CASSFDTSNYGYTF,TGCGCCAGCAGCTTCGACACGTCAAACTATGGCTACACCTTC
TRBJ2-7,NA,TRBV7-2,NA,CASSPDRDYEQYF,TGTGCCAGCAGTCCGGACAGAGACTACGAGCAGTACTTC
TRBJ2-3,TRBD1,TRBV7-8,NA,CASSLVDRVGTDTQYF,TGTGCCAGCAGCTTAGTGGACAGGGTAGGGACAGATACGCAGTATTTT
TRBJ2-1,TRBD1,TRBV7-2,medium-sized,CASSWLGRGQGKFF,TGTGCCAGCAGCTGGTTGGGTAGGGGACAGGGAAAGTTCTTC
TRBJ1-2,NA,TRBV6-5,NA,CASSNPGEIYGYTF,TGTGCCAGCAGTAACCCAGGGGAAATCTATGGCTACACCTTC
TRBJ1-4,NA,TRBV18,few,CASSQREKLFF,TGTGCCAGCTCACAGCGGGAAAAACTGTTTTTT
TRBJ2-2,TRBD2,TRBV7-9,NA,CASSLNSGKQAWELFF,TGTGCCAGCAGCCTGAATAGCGGGAAACAAGCTTGGGAGCTGTTTTTT
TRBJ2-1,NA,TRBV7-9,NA,CASSPGAEAYNEQFF,TGTGCCAGCAGTCCTGGGGCCGAGGCCTACAATGAGCAGTTCTTC
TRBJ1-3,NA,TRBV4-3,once,CASSQGYRSSGNTIYF,TGCGCCAGCAGCCAAGGATACAGGTCCTCTGGAAACACCATATATTTT
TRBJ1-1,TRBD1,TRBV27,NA,CASKTGGGTEAFF,TGTGCCAGCAAGACAGGGGGGGGGACTGAAGCTTTCTTT
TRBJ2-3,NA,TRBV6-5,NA,CASRREADTQYF,TGTGCCAGCAGGAGGGAGGCAGATACGCAGTATTTT
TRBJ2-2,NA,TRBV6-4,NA,CASSGNGELFF,TGTGCCAGCAGTGGTAACGGGGAGCTGTTTTTT
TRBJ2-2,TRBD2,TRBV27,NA,CASSQLGAGGTGELFF,TGTGCCAGCAGTCAGTTGGGAGCGGGGGGCACCGGGGAGCTGTTTTTT
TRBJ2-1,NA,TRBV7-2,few,CASSLLGQGNYNEQFF,TGTGCCAGCAGCTTATTAGGGCAGGGGAACTACAATGAGCAGTTCTTC
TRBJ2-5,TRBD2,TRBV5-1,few,CASSLGLAESDETQYF,TGCGCCAGCAGCTTGGGACTAGCGGAGAGTGATGAGACCCAGTACTTC
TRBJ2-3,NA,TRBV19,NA,CASSGSGYTQYF,TGTGCCAGTAGCGGGAGTGGTTATACGCAGTATTTT
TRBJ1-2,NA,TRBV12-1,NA,CASSLTGGNHGSYGYTF,TGTGCCAGCAGCCTGACAGGGGGCAACCATGGGAGCTATGGCTACACCTTC
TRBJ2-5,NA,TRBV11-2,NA,CASSRWQPGLAAETQYF,TGTGCCAGCAGCAGGTGGCAACCGGGATTAGCGGCGGAGACCCAGTACTTC
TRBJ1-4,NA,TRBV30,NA,CAWRVGGEKLFF,TGTGCCTGGAGAGTCGGGGGTGAAAAACTGTTTTTT
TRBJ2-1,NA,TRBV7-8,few,CASSPRSRQARKVNEQFF,TGTGCCAGCAGCCCCCGTTCCCGCCAAGCGAGGAAGGTGAATGAGCAGTTCTTC